This T cell receptor (beta chain) was sequenced for a study of blood T cell repertoires in COVID-19. Study in general: The origin of the acute and convalescent COVID-19 samples was the United States, Italy and Spain. PBMCs, B-cell-depleted T cells, or T cells were the source of the cDNA or gDNA that made up the material.

Original handling: Estimation of nucleated cell counts relied on the amplification of reference gene primers. Using immunoSEQ multiplex PCR, the repertoire was profiled, and TCRdb retains in-frame clones only, with some absent. V and J calls and clone size follow that table, whereas D and trimming were derived from the DNA. The sample consists of 250,000 to 350,000 clones, around four fifths of them appearing once. This CDR3 is built from 13 residues. V dropped 7 bases and J dropped 4; count of bases not matched to a gene: 6. The V and J genes are TRBV12-3 or TRBV12-4 and TRBJ1-2; 7 nucleotides line up with TRBD1. The receptor comes from a woman aged 50 to 65 with active or convalescent COVID-19. Sequencing was performed on peripheral blood. CDR3 nucleotide sequence: TGTGCCAGCACCCAGACAGGGACCTATGGCTACACCTTC. It is translated as CASTQTGTYGYTF.